Listed below are T cell receptor beta chains from one sample, sequenced in a study of T cell responses to AZD1222 COVID-19 vaccine. Profiled with immunoSEQ multiplex PCR; TCRdb holds only in-frame clones, not every one. Among about 120,000 clones listed, over 80% were seen once. The sequencing here drew on peripheral blood, taken on day 0 of AZD1222 vaccination. The receptor source for this set is an adult in good health. CDR3s include the opening cysteine and the closing phenylalanine or tryptophan. The D gene is left open where the match is weak. The listing skips clone size in some rows; elsewhere it reads once, few, many or a size class.

NA	NA	14	TRBJ1-2	TRBV6-5	TGTGCCAGCAGTTCCCCCTGGGAGACCTATGGCTACACCTTC	CASSSPWETYGYTF
NA	TRBD1	15	TRBJ2-7	TRBV5-1	TGCGCCAGCAGCTTGACAGGGGCGACCGTGTACGAGCAGTACTTC	CASSLTGATVYEQYF
NA	TRBD1	16	TRBJ1-5	TRBV7-2	TGTGCCAGCAGCTTAGGAGGACAGGGGAGCAATCAGCCCCAGCATTTT	CASSLGGQGSNQPQHF
NA	NA	13	TRBJ1-2	TRBV12-3/TRBV12-4	TGTGCCAGCAGACTCTCGGGGGCGGATGGCTACACCTTC	CASRLSGADGYTF
NA	NA	13	TRBJ2-5	TRBV18	TGTGCCAGCTCACCAGGGGCGAAGCAGACCCAGTACTTC	CASSPGAKQTQYF
NA	NA	15	TRBJ1-6	TRBV7-8	TGTGCCAGCAGCTTCGAGCCCGTCGGCAATTCACCCCTCCACTTT	CASSFEPVGNSPLHF
NA	TRBD2	12	TRBJ2-1	TRBV29-1	TGCAGCGTTGACCCCGGGGGGAATGAGCAGTTCTTC	CSVDPGGNEQFF
once	NA	13	TRBJ2-7	TRBV27	TGTGCCAGCAGTTTATCAGACCCCTACGAGCAGTACTTC	CASSLSDPYEQYF
NA	NA	13	TRBJ2-7	TRBV19	TGTGCCAGTAGTATAGAAGCGGCAAACGAGCAGTACTTC	CASSIEAANEQYF
NA	NA	18	TRBJ2-5	TRBV28	TGTGCCAGCAGTCTTTACAGGGGCGGGAGGAACAACCAAGAGACCCAGTACTTC	CASSLYRGGRNNQETQYF
NA	NA	13	TRBJ2-1	TRBV3-1/TRBV3-2	TGTGCCAGCAGCCAAGGCTTTGGGAATGAGCAGTTCTTC	CASSQGFGNEQFF
NA	NA	15	TRBJ2-2	TRBV4-1	TGCGCCAGCAGCCAAGATAGCAGGTTGACCGGGGAGCTGTTTTTT	CASSQDSRLTGELFF
NA	NA	15	TRBJ2-7	TRBV19	TGTGCCAGTAGTATATCCGGGGCACCTCTATACGAGCAGTACTTC	CASSISGAPLYEQYF
NA	TRBD1	15	TRBJ1-1	TRBV5-1	TGCGCCAGCAGCAACCCAGGACAGGGTGGAACTGAAGCTTTCTTT	CASSNPGQGGTEAFF
NA	NA	14	TRBJ1-6	TRBV27	TGTGCCAGCAGTTTATCGAACAGCAATTCACCCCTCCACTTT	CASSLSNSNSPLHF
NA	NA	16	TRBJ1-4	TRBV4-1	TGCGCCAGCAGCCATCCTCCGACGGACAATAATGAAAAACTGTTTTTT	CASSHPPTDNNEKLFF
NA	NA	13	TRBJ1-6	TRBV9	TGTGCCAGCACGAGGCGAGATAATTCACCCCTCCACTTT	CASTRRDNSPLHF
NA	NA	15	TRBJ1-2	TRBV4-3	TGCGCCAGCAGCCAAATTACAGGGAGTCGCTATGGCTACACCTTC	CASSQITGSRYGYTF
once	TRBD2	16	TRBJ2-7	TRBV5-1	TGCGCCAGCAGCTTGGGACTAGCGGGGGAACTCTACGAGCAGTACTTC	CASSLGLAGELYEQYF
NA	NA	15	TRBJ2-5	TRBV19	TGTGCCAGTAGTATAGGCCGACAGGTCCAAGAGACCCAGTACTTC	CASSIGRQVQETQYF
NA	NA	13	TRBJ2-7	TRBV10-1	TGCGCCAGCAGTGAGCCCGGGCAAGGAGAGCAGTACTTC	CASSEPGQGEQYF
NA	NA	14	TRBJ2-4	TRBV10-2	TGCGCCAGCAGTGGGACAGTCTATAAAAACATTCAGTACTTC	CASSGTVYKNIQYF
NA	NA	14	TRBJ2-4	TRBV29-1	TGCAGCGTTGAAGGGGGCGCTATGAAAAACATTCAGTACTTC	CSVEGGAMKNIQYF
NA	NA	14	TRBJ1-4	TRBV7-2	TGTGCCAGCAGCTTACCGGACCGAAATGAAAAACTGTTTTTT	CASSLPDRNEKLFF
NA	TRBD2	14	TRBJ2-7	TRBV29-1	TGCAGCGTTACCCAGCGGGAGCTCGGGTACGAGCAGTACTTC	CSVTQRELGYEQYF
NA	NA	13	TRBJ1-1	TRBV23-1	TGCGCCAGCAGTCAATCGTCCAGCGGTGAAGCTTTCTTT	CASSQSSSGEAFF
NA	NA	18	TRBJ1-5	TRBV27	TGTGCCAGCAGTGACCCACAGGGATGGCGGGGTAGCAATCAGCCCCAGCATTTT	CASSDPQGWRGSNQPQHF
once	NA	13	TRBJ1-2	TRBV30	TGTGCCTGGAGTGTCACCAAGTCCTATGGCTACACCTTC	CAWSVTKSYGYTF
once	NA	15	TRBJ1-2	TRBV5-4	TGTGCCAGCAGCTTGGATCGTCACACCCGATATGGCTACACCTTC	CASSLDRHTRYGYTF
NA	NA	13	TRBJ1-4	TRBV7-9	TGTGCCAGCAGCTTATTGGGCGGAGAAAAACTGTTTTTT	CASSLLGGEKLFF